This T cell receptor beta chain emerged from a study of blood T cell repertoires in COVID-19. Study in general: Samples taken during acute and convalescent COVID-19 were collected in the United States, Italy and Spain.

This clone was counted only a few times. Germline V gene data show CDR1 as MNHNY and CDR2 as SVGAGI (reference sequence). The germline V and J ends were trimmed by 7 bases and 2 bases, with 5 bases remaining between them. The CDR3 loop spans 11 amino acids. Method: immunoSEQ multiplex PCR; TCRdb's copy keeps in-frame clones and lacks some. In the table there are roughly 64,000 clones, 70% to 90% of which are singletons. Sequencing was carried out using peripheral blood. V and J are TRBV6-6 and TRBJ1-1, with D hard to call. This TCR came from a man aged 50-60 years with active COVID-19. The DNA of the CDR3 is TGTGCCAGCAACTCTAACACTGAAGCTTTCTTT. Protein sequence: CASNSNTEAFF.